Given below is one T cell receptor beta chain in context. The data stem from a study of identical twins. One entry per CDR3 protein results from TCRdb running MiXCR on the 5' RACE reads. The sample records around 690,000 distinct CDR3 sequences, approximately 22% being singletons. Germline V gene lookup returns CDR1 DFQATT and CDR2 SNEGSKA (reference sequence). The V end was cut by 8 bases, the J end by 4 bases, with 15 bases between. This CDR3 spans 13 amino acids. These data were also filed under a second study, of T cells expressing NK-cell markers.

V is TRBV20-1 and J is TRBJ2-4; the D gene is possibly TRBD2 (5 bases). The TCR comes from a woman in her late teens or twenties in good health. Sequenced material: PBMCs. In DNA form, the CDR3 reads TGCAGTTGTGAGCGGCCCGAAAAAAACATTCAGTACTTC. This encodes CSCERPEKNIQYF.